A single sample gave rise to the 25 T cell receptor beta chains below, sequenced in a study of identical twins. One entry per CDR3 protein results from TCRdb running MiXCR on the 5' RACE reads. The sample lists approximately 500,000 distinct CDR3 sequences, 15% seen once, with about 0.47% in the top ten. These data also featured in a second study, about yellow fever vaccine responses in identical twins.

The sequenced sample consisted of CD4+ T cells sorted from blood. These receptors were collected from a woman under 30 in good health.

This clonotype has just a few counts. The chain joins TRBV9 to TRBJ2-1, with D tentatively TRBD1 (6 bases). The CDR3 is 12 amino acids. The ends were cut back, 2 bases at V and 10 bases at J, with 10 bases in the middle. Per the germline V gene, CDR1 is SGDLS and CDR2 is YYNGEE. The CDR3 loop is CASSVRDREQFF. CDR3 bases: TGTGCCAGCAGCGTCCGTGACAGGGAGCAGTTCTTC.

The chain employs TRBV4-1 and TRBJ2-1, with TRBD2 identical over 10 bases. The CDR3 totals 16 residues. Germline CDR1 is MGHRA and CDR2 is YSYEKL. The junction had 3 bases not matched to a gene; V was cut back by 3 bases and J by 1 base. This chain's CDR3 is CASSHPSGGSYNEQFF. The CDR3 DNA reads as TGCGCCAGCAGCCATCCTAGCGGGGGATCCTACAATGAGCAGTTCTTC.

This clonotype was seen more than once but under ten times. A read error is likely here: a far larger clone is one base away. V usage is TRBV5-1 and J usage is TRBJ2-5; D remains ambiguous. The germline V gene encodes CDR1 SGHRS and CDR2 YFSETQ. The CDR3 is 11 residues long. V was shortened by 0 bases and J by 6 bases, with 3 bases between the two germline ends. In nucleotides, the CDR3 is TGCGCCAGCAGCTTGGAACAGACCCAGTACTTC. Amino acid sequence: CASSLEQTQYF.

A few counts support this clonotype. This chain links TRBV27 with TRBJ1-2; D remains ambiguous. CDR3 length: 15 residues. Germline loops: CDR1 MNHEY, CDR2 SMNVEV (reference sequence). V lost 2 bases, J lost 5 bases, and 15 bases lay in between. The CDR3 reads CASSLDGVTSYGYTF. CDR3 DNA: TGTGCCAGCAGTTTAGATGGGGTGACATCGTATGGCTACACCTTC.

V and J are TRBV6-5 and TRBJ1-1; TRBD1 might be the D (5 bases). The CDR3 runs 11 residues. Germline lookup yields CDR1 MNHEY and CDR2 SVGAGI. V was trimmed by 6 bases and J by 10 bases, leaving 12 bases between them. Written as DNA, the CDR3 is TGTGCCAGCAGCCGGGACGGCCCAGCTTTCTTT. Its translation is CASSRDGPAFF.

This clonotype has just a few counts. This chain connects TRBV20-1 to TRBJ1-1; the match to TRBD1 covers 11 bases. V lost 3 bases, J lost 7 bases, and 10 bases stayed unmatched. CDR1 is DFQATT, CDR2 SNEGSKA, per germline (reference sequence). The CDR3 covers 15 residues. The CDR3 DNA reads TGCAGTGCTAGTGACCCCGGGACAGGGGGGGATGAAGCTTTCTTT. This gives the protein CSASDPGTGGDEAFF.

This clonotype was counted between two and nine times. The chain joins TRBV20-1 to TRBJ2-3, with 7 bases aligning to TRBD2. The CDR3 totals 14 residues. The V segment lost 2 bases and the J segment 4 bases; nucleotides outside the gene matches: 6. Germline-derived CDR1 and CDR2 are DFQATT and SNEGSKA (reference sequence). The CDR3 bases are TGCAGTGCTAGAAGCGGGATGTTGGCAGATACGCAGTATTTT. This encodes CSARSGMLADTQYF.

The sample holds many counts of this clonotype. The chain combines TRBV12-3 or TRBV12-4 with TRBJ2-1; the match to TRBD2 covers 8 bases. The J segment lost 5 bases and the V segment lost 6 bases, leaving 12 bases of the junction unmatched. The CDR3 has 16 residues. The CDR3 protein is CASRAGTRDRHNEQFF. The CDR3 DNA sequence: TGTGCCAGCAGGGCCGGGACTAGAGATCGGCACAATGAGCAGTTCTTC.

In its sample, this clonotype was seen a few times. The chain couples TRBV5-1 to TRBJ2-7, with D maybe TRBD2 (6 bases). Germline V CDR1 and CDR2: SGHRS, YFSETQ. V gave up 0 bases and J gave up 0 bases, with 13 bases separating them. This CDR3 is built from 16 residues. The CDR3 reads CASSLAASVSSYEQYF. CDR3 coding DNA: TGCGCCAGCAGCTTGGCCGCTAGCGTGAGCTCCTACGAGCAGTACTTC.

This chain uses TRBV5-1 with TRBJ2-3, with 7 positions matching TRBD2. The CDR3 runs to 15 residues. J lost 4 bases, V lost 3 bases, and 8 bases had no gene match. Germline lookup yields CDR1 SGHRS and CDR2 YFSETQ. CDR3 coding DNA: TGCGCCAGCAGCTACCGGACTAGGTCGGCAGATACGCAGTATTTT. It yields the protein CASSYRTRSADTQYF.

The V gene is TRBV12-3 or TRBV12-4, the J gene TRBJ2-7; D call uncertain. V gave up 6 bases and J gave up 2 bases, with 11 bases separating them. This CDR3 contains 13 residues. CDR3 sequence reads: CASSKTAPYEQYF. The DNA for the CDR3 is TGTGCCAGCAGCAAGACCGCCCCCTACGAGCAGTACTTC.

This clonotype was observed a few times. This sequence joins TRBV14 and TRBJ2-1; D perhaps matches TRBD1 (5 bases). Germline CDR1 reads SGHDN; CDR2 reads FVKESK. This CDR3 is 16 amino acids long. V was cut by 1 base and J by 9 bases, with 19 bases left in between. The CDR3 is CASSQVVDSPYGEQFF. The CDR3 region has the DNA TGTGCCAGCAGCCAAGTTGTAGACAGCCCTTACGGTGAGCAGTTCTTC.

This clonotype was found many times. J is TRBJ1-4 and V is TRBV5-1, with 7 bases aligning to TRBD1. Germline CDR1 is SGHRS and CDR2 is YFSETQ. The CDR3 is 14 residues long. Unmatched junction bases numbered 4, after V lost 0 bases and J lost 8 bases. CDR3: CASSLGRGMEKLFF. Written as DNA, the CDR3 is TGCGCCAGCAGCTTGGGCAGGGGGATGGAAAAACTGTTTTTT.

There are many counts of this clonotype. CDR3 loop: CASSLDGGRGGELFF. Written as DNA, the CDR3 is TGCGCCAGCAGCTTGGATGGGGGCCGAGGCGGGGAGCTGTTTTTT. The genes are TRBV5-1 and TRBJ2-2, with D tentatively TRBD1 (6 bases). Germline values: CDR1 SGHRS, CDR2 YFSETQ. This CDR3 comprises 15 residues. Between the trimmed V and J ends, which lost 0 bases and 7 bases, there was a span of 13 bases.

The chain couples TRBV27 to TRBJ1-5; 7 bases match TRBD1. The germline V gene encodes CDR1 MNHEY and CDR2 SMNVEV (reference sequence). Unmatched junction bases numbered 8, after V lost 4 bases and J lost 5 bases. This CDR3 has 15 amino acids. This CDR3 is CASSSDRVFHQPQHF. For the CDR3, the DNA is TGTGCCAGCAGTTCCGACAGGGTATTTCATCAGCCCCAGCATTTT.

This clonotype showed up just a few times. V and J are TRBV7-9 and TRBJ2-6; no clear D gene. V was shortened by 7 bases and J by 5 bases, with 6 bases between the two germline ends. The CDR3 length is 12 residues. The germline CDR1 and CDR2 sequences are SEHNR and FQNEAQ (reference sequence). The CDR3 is CASIQRANVLTF. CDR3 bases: TGTGCCAGCATCCAACGGGCCAACGTCCTGACTTTC. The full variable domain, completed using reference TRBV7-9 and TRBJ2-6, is DTGVSQNPRHKITKRGQNVTFRCDPISEHNRLYWYRQTLGQGPEFLTYFQNEAQLEKSRLLSDRFSAERPKGSFSTLEIQRTEQGDSAMYLCASIQRANVLTFGAGSRLTVL.

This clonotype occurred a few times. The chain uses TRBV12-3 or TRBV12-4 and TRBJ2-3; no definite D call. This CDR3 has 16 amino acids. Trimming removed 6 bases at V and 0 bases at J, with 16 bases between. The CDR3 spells CASSPPRRASTDTQYF. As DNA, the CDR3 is TGTGCCAGCAGCCCCCCCAGAAGAGCTAGCACAGATACGCAGTATTTT.

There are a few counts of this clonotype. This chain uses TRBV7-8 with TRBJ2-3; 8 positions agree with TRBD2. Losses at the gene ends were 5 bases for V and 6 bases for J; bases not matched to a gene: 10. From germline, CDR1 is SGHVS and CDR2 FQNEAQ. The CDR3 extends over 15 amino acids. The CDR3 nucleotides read TGTGCCAGCAGCCCCAGCGGGAGTTCAGCGGATACGCAGTATTTT. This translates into CASSPSGSSADTQYF.

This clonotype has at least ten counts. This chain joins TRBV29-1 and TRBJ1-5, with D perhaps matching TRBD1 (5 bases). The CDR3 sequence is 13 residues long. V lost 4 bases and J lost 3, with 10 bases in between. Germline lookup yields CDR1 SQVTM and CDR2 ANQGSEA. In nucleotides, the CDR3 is TGCAGCGTTGCCGGGGGGTTCAATCAGCCCCAGCATTTT. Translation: CSVAGGFNQPQHF.

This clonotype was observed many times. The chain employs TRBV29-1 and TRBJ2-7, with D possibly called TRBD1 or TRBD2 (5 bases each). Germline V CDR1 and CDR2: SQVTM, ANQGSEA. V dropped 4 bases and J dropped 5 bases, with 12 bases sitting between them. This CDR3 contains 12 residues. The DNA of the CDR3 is TGCAGCGTTGGGTCGCGAGGGGACGAGCAGTACTTC. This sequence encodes CSVGSRGDEQYF.

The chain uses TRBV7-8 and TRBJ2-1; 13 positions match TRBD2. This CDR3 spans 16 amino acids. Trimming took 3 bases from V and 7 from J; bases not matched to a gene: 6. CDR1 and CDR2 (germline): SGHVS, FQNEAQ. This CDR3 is CASSFTGTSGINEQFF. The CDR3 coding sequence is TGTGCCAGCAGCTTCACCGGGACTAGCGGGATAAATGAGCAGTTCTTC.

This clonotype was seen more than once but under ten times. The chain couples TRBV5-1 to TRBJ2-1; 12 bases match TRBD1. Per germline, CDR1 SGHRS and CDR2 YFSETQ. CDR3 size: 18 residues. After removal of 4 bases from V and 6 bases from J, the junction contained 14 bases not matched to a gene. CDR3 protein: CASSRIGTGGSNGNEQFF. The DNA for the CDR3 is TGCGCCAGCAGCCGTATAGGGACAGGGGGCTCTAATGGCAATGAGCAGTTCTTC.

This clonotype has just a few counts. The CDR3 is CASSDRGPYEQYV. As DNA, the CDR3 is TGTGCCAGCAGTGACCGGGGGCCCTACGAGCAGTACGTC. This chain connects TRBV6-2 or TRBV6-3 to TRBJ2-7, with D possibly called TRBD1 or TRBD2 (6 bases each). Germline V lookup: CDR1 MNHEY, CDR2 SVGEGT. V shed 5 bases and J shed 2 bases, with 10 bases lying between them. The CDR3 is 13 amino acids.

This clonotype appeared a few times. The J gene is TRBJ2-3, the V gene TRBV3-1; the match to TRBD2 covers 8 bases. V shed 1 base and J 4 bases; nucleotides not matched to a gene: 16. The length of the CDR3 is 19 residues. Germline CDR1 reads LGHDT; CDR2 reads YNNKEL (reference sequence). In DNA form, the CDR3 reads TGTGCCAGCAGCCAAGTGGAATGGGAGAGCGGGAGAGTGGCAGATACGCAGTATTTT. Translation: CASSQVEWESGRVADTQYF.

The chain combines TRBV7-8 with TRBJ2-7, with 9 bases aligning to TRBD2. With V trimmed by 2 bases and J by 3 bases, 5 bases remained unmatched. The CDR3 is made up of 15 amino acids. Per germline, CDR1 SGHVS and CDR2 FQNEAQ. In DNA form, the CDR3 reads TGTGCCAGCAGCTTAATAGCGGGGGAACACTACGAGCAGTACGTC. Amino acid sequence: CASSLIAGEHYEQYV.